These T cell receptor beta chains were read from a single sample in a study of cytomegalovirus exposure and HLA in healthy donors. The table came from immunoSEQ multiplex PCR; TCRdb's copy has only in-frame clones and leaves some out. The repertoire holds around 180,000 clones, with around 88% as singletons. The sample was PBMCs. These receptors came from a young woman in good health and CMV-seronegative. The CDR3 runs from the conserved cysteine through the conserved F or W. Fields, in order: D gene, clone size, V gene, J gene, CDR3 DNA, CDR3 protein. The D gene is left open where the match is weak. Expanded clones get a size class; other rows say once, few or many, or leave the size out.

-,-,TRBV9,TRBJ1-2,TGTGCCAGCAGCCCCGGCGGGGGGGACAACTATGGCTACACCTTC,CASSPGGGDNYGYTF
TRBD2,-,TRBV6-1,TRBJ2-4,TGTGCCAGCAGTGAACGGGGGGGCGGTTTTGGCAAAAACATTCAGTACTTC,CASSERGGGFGKNIQYF
TRBD1,once,TRBV2,TRBJ2-1,TGTGCCAGCAGAGGGACAGGGAGGGGTATCTCCTACAATGAGCAGTTCTTC,CASRGTGRGISYNEQFF
-,once,TRBV19,TRBJ1-2,TGTGCCAGTAGGCAACAGGGAACCTGGGATGGCTACACCTTC,CASRQQGTWDGYTF
TRBD1,-,TRBV19,TRBJ1-2,TGTGCCAGTAGTGTGAACAGGGGGCTGGGCTATGGCTACACCTTC,CASSVNRGLGYGYTF
-,-,TRBV9,TRBJ1-1,TGTGCCAGCAGCGTATCAGGCGGGGGGAACACTGAAGCTTTCTTT,CASSVSGGGNTEAFF
TRBD2,-,TRBV7-2,TRBJ2-7,TGTGCCAGCAGCTTAAGGTGGGAGGGCCTCTACGAGCAGTACTTC,CASSLRWEGLYEQYF
-,-,TRBV6-5,TRBJ1-2,TGTGCCAGCAGCCCCCGACAGGTTACTAACTATGGCTACACCTTC,CASSPRQVTNYGYTF
TRBD2,once,TRBV5-8,TRBJ2-7,TGTGCCAGCAGCTTGGATAGCGGGGGGGTCTACGAGCAGTACTTC,CASSLDSGGVYEQYF
-,-,TRBV11-2,TRBJ1-2,TGTGCCAGCAGCTCCCAAACAGGCTCTGTTACCTTC,CASSSQTGSVTF
TRBD2,-,TRBV7-8,TRBJ2-3,TGTGCCAGCAGCCTCTTGGCGGGGGGGACCACAGATACGCAGTATTTT,CASSLLAGGTTDTQYF
-,few,TRBV11-2,TRBJ1-5,TGTGCCAGCAGCTTAGATCTGGGCACGGATAGCAATCAGCCCCAGCATTTT,CASSLDLGTDSNQPQHF
TRBD1,-,TRBV6-1,TRBJ1-1,TGTGCCAGCAGTGAAGGGACAGGGGAGAACACTGAAGCTTTCTTT,CASSEGTGENTEAFF
TRBD2,-,TRBV30,TRBJ2-1,TGTGCCTGGACTAGCGGGGTATACAATGAGCAGTTCTTC,CAWTSGVYNEQFF
-,-,TRBV5-1,TRBJ1-2,TGCGCCAGCAGCTTGTTCTTTCGCGACTCGGCAGGGGCTGGCTACACCTTC,CASSLFFRDSAGAGYTF
-,-,TRBV12-5,TRBJ1-2,TGTGCTAGTGGTTTGGAGCGGTTAAGCTATGGCTACACCTTC,CASGLERLSYGYTF
TRBD1,-,TRBV2,TRBJ2-5,TGTGCCAGCAGTCCAGACAGGGGGCGCGAGACCCAGTACTTC,CASSPDRGRETQYF
-,few,TRBV29-1,TRBJ2-7,TGCAGCGTTGGGGGGGGGCTCAACGAGCAGTACTTC,CSVGGGLNEQYF
-,-,TRBV21-1,TRBJ1-5,TGTGCCAGCAGCGGACAGACAGGGCATAGCAATCAGCCCCAGCATTTT,CASSGQTGHSNQPQHF
TRBD1,few,TRBV5-1,TRBJ2-7,TGCGCCAGCAGCGTTGGAGGACAGGGGTCCTACGAGCAGTACTTC,CASSVGGQGSYEQYF
TRBD1,-,TRBV11-2,TRBJ1-2,TGTGCCAGCAGCCGAAATGGACAGGCCTACACCTTC,CASSRNGQAYTF
TRBD2,-,TRBV11-2,TRBJ2-2,TGTGCCAGCAGCCAGGGGATTGGTACGGGAGGGCCCGGGGAGCTGTTTTTT,CASSQGIGTGGPGELFF
TRBD2,once,TRBV5-4,TRBJ2-3,TGTGCCAGCAGTTTTATAGCGGGAAGCACAGATACGCAGTATTTT,CASSFIAGSTDTQYF
-,-,TRBV18,TRBJ1-1,TGTGCCAGCTCAACACAGGGAGCCAACACTGAAGCTTTCTTT,CASSTQGANTEAFF
TRBD1,-,TRBV6-5,TRBJ1-1,TGTGCCAGCAGCCTGGGACAGGGGCGCACTGAAGCTTTCTTT,CASSLGQGRTEAFF
TRBD2,-,TRBV10-3,TRBJ2-1,TGTGCCATCAGGCCCCGGGTAGCGGGGAACAATGAGCAGTTCTTC,CAIRPRVAGNNEQFF
-,-,TRBV11-2,TRBJ2-7,TGTGCCAGCAGCCGGGAGACAGGGACCGAGCAGTACTTC,CASSRETGTEQYF
TRBD1,-,TRBV4-2,TRBJ1-6,TGTGCCAGCAGCCCCTTCGGGACAGATAATTCACCCCTCCACTTT,CASSPFGTDNSPLHF
TRBD2,-,TRBV6-6,TRBJ2-7,TGTGCCAGTACAGGGACTAGCGGGAGGAGGACCTACGAGCAGTACTTC,CASTGTSGRRTYEQYF
-,-,TRBV18,TRBJ1-2,TGTGCCAGTTCCGGGACACAAGATGGTTTGAAGACCTTC,CASSGTQDGLKTF
TRBD2,-,TRBV6-1,TRBJ2-7,TGTGCCAGCAATATACCTGGACTAGCGGGAGGCGAGCAGTACTTC,CASNIPGLAGGEQYF
-,-,TRBV5-1,TRBJ1-2,TGCGCCAGCAGCTTCGGGACAACTAACTATGGCTACACCTTC,CASSFGTTNYGYTF
-,-,TRBV7-2,TRBJ1-3,TGTGCCAGCAGCCTAGTGGGGGGGCGAGACACCATATATTTT,CASSLVGGRDTIYF
TRBD2,-,TRBV2,TRBJ2-3,TGTGCCAGCAGTCTAGCGGGAGTGAACACAGATACGCAGTATTTT,CASSLAGVNTDTQYF
TRBD2,-,TRBV4-1,TRBJ2-7,TGCGCCAGCAGCCCAGAAAAGACTAGCGGGGTGCACGAGCAGTACTTC,CASSPEKTSGVHEQYF
-,-,TRBV7-9,TRBJ2-7,TGTGCCAGCAGCTTAAGGGACAACTCCTACGAGCAGTACTTC,CASSLRDNSYEQYF
-,-,TRBV10-1,TRBJ2-2,TGCGCCAGGCGTCCGGCCAGGGGACCGAACACCGGGGAGCTGTTTTTT,CARRPARGPNTGELFF
-,-,TRBV21-1,TRBJ1-5,TGTGCCAGCAGCCCCGACAGATCTTATAGCAATCAGCCCCAGCATTTT,CASSPDRSYSNQPQHF
-,-,TRBV29-1,TRBJ1-1,TGCAGCGTTGAGAGGGTGGAGTCCACTGAAGCTTTCTTT,CSVERVESTEAFF
TRBD2,-,TRBV5-1,TRBJ2-1,TGCGCCAGCAGCGAATCTAGCGGGGGGGCATCCTACAATGAGCAGTTCTTC,CASSESSGGASYNEQFF
-,-,TRBV19,TRBJ2-1,TGTGCCAGTAGGCCGAGTGGGGGCAGAAATGAGCAGTTCTTC,CASRPSGGRNEQFF
-,-,TRBV15,TRBJ1-1,TGTGCCACCAGCAGAGACTGGAAACGGGGCACTGAAGCTTTCTTT,CATSRDWKRGTEAFF
TRBD1,-,TRBV7-2,TRBJ1-3,TGTGCCAGCAGCTTTAATTCGGGACAGGTCGGAAACACCATATATTTT,CASSFNSGQVGNTIYF
TRBD2,-,TRBV18,TRBJ2-7,TGTGCCAGCTCACCACCGTTTGCGGGAGGATGGTACGAGCAGTACTTC,CASSPPFAGGWYEQYF
-,-,TRBV7-2,TRBJ1-3,TGTGCCAGCAGCTTACGGAACACCGGGTTTACTGGAAACACCATATATTTT,CASSLRNTGFTGNTIYF
TRBD1,-,TRBV6-5,TRBJ1-2,TGTGCCTTACGGGACAGTAACTATGGCTACACCTTC,CALRDSNYGYTF
TRBD2,-,TRBV7-9,TRBJ2-5,TGTGCCAGCAGCTGGAAGACTAGCGGAGCAGAGACCCAGTACTTC,CASSWKTSGAETQYF
TRBD1,-,TRBV29-1,TRBJ2-7,TGCAGCGTTGATCTGGGACAGGGGGCGTACGAGCAGTACTTC,CSVDLGQGAYEQYF
-,-,TRBV10-2,TRBJ2-4,TGCGCCAGCAGTGATAGGGGGTTAGCCAAAAACATTCAGTACTTC,CASSDRGLAKNIQYF
-,-,TRBV28,TRBJ2-7,TGTGCCAGCAGCCGCCCCCCAGACTCCTACGAGCAGTACTTC,CASSRPPDSYEQYF
TRBD1,-,TRBV18,TRBJ1-2,TGTGCCAGCTCACCTCTCGTAGAGGGACAGACCTATGGCTACACCTTC,CASSPLVEGQTYGYTF
-,-,TRBV11-2,TRBJ2-7,TGTGCCAGCAGCTTAGATAGGGAGTTCGGCGAGCAGTACTTC,CASSLDREFGEQYF
-,few,TRBV9,TRBJ1-1,TGTGCCAGCAGCGTAGTAGGGACAACTGAAGCTTTCTTT,CASSVVGTTEAFF
-,-,TRBV6-1,TRBJ2-7,TGTGCCAGCAGTGTATACCGGGAACCCTCCTACGAGCAGTACTTC,CASSVYREPSYEQYF
TRBD1,-,TRBV7-8,TRBJ2-3,TGTGCCAGCAGCTTAGCGCAGGGACAGTTAGTTTTCAATACGCAGTATTTT,CASSLAQGQLVFNTQYF
-,-,TRBV5-4,TRBJ1-2,TGTGCCAGCAGCTTAGTTACGGTTGGTGGTGGCTACACCTTC,CASSLVTVGGGYTF
-,-,TRBV11-2,TRBJ2-1,TGTGCCAGCAGCTTAGACGGGAAGGTCTGGTCCTACAATGAGCAGTTCTTC,CASSLDGKVWSYNEQFF
TRBD2,-,TRBV7-8,TRBJ2-1,TGTGCCAGCAGCTTCGGGACTAGCGGGAGAATCGTGGATGAGCAGTTCTTC,CASSFGTSGRIVDEQFF
-,-,TRBV7-6,TRBJ1-1,TGTGCCAGCAGCCAAGAGATCGGTGGGGGCTTAGGTGAAGCTTTCTTT,CASSQEIGGGLGEAFF